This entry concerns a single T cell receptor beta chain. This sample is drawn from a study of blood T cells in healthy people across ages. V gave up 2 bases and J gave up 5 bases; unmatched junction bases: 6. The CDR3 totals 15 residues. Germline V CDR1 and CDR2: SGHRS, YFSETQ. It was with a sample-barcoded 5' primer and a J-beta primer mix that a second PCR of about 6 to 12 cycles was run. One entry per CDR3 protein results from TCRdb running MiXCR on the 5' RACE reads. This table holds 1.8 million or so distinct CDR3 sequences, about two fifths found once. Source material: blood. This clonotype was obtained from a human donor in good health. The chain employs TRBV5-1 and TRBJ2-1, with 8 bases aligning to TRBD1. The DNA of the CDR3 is TGCGCCAGCAGCTTAGGACAGGGTCGGAACAATGAGCAGTTCTTC. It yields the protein CASSLGQGRNNEQFF.